Listed below are T cell receptor beta chains from one sample, sequenced in a study of beta chain features in type 1 diabetes. Profiled with immunoSEQ multiplex PCR; TCRdb holds only in-frame clones, not every one. The table includes hundreds of thousands of clones, over 25% detected once. Material for sequencing was naive CD4+ T cells from blood. Receptor source: a man younger than 35 in good health. Both conserved end residues are part of each CDR3. D genes are given only for firm matches. Size is stated for part of the rows, as once, few or many counts, or as a class when the clone is expanded.

d_call j_call v_call clone_size cdr3_nt cdr3_aa
TRBD2 TRBJ2-1 TRBV14 . TGTGCCAGCAGCCAAGGGCTAGCGGTATACAATGAGCAGTTCTTC CASSQGLAVYNEQFF
. TRBJ2-1 TRBV7-2 few TGTGCCAGCAGCTTACCCGGGACCCCTGAGCAGTTCTTC CASSLPGTPEQFF
. TRBJ2-1 TRBV29-1 . TGCAGCGTTGCAGGGTCTGAGCAGTTCTTC CSVAGSEQFF
TRBD2 TRBJ2-5 TRBV7-2 . TGTGCCAGCAGCTACAGCGGGAGAGGGGAGACCCAGTACTTC CASSYSGRGETQYF
. TRBJ1-1 TRBV5-1 . TGCGCCAGCATCCCGGGGCCCGGGGACACTGAAGCTTTCTTT CASIPGPGDTEAFF
. TRBJ2-4 TRBV6-1 few TGTGCCAGCAGTGAAGCACCCCGAACCAGAGGAAACATTCAGTACTTC CASSEAPRTRGNIQYF
TRBD2 TRBJ2-3 TRBV7-2 . TGTGCCAGCAGCTTAGTAGCGGGAGGGCCTTTTTTGACAGATACGCAGTATTTT CASSLVAGGPFLTDTQYF
TRBD2 TRBJ2-1 TRBV9 . TGTGCCAGCAGCGTAGTTGCGGGAGGGCCTGGTGAGCAGTTCTTC CASSVVAGGPGEQFF
. TRBJ2-3 TRBV4-3 . TGCGCCAGCAGCCAAGATCAGATCGGCACAGATACGCAGTATTTT CASSQDQIGTDTQYF
. TRBJ2-7 TRBV5-1 . TGCGCCAGCAGCTTGGCCTATACGGGACACTACGAGCAGTACTTC CASSLAYTGHYEQYF
TRBD2 TRBJ2-1 TRBV19 . TGTGCCAGTAGTCCTAGCGGGATTGAGCAGTTCTTC CASSPSGIEQFF
. TRBJ2-2 TRBV10-2 . TGCGCCAGCAGTGAGTCGTTACGACGGGTACGCACCGGGGAGCTGTTTTTT CASSESLRRVRTGELFF